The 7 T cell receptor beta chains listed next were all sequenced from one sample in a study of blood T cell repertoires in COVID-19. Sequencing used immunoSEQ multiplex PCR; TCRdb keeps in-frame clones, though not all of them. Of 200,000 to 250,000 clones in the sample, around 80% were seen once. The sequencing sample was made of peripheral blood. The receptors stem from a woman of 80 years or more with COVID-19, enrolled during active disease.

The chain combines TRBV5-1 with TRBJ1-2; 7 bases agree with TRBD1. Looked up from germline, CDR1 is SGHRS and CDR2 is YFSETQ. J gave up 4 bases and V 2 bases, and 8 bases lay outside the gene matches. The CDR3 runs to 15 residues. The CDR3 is CASSLADTGAYGYTF. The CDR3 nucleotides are TGCGCCAGCAGCTTAGCAGATACAGGGGCCTATGGCTACACCTTC.

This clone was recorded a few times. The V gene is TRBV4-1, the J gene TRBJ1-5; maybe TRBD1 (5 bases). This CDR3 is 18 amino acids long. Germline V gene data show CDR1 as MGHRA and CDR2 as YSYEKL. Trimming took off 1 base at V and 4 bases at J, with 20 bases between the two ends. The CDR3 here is CASSQVDMGFSGNQPQHF. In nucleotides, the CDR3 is TGCGCCAGCAGCCAAGTCGATATGGGGTTTTCAGGGAATCAGCCCCAGCATTTT.

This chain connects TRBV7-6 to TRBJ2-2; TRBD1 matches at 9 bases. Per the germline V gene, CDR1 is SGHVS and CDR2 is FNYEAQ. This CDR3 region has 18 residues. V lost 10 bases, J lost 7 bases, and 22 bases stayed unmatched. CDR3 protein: CAIPVPHPGTGIIGELFF. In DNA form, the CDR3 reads TGTGCCATTCCCGTTCCCCACCCCGGGACAGGGATTATCGGGGAGCTGTTTTTT.

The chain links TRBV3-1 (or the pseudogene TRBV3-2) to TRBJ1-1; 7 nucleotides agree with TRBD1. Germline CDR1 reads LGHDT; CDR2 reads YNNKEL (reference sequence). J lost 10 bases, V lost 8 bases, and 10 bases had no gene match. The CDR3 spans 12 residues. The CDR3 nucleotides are TGTGCCAGCGACAGGGCTACCCTAGGAGCTTTCTTT. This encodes CASDRATLGAFF.

CDR3 loop: CASSLRTFANTGELFF. In nucleotides, the CDR3 is TGTGCCAGCAGCTTGCGGACATTTGCGAACACCGGGGAGCTGTTTTTT. The chain links TRBV7-3 to TRBJ2-2, with D possibly being TRBD1 (5 bases). CDR1 is SGHTA, CDR2 FQGTGA, per germline. V lost 3 bases and J 0 bases, leaving 11 bases between the germline ends. CDR3 length equals 16 residues.

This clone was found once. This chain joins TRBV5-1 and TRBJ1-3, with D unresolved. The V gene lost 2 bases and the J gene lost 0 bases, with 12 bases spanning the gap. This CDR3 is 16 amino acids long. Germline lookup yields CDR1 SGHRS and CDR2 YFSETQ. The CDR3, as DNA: TGCGCCAGCAGCTTCTCCACTGCTCTCTCTGGAAACACCATATATTTT. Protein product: CASSFSTALSGNTIYF.

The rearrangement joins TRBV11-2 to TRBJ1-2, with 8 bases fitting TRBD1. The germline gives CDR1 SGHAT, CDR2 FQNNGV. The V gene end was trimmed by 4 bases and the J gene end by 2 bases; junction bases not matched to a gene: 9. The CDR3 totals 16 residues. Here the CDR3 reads CASSSLAGGANYGYTF. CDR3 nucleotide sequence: TGTGCCAGCAGCTCCTTAGCAGGGGGCGCGAACTATGGCTACACCTTC.